This T cell receptor beta chain originates from a study of T cells in Graves' hyperthyroidism and ophthalmopathy (dated by TCRdb to the late 2010s). Background on the whole study: Peripheral blood samples were taken at initial diagnosis, before any treatment was given. TCR V-J signatures able to tell the groups apart were searched for in a discovery cohort of approximately 95 patients, of whom 40 to 45 had Graves' ophthalmopathy and roughly 58 had stable Graves' hyperthyroidism. Whether ophthalmopathy could be predicted prospectively was tested in an independent validation cohort made up of approximately 19 hyperthyroidism patients plus 17 patients who later progressed to ophthalmopathy. The 85 to 100 discovery patients were randomly split 7:3 into training and test sets. Thyroid tissue and blood T-cell repertoires from roughly six Graves' hyperthyroidism patients were also compared in the study. Once sampling was done, hyperthyroidism patients were given methimazole at a starting dose of 30 mg daily, whereas ophthalmopathy patients were given high-dose intravenous methylprednisolone. The paper describes TCR Vbeta CDR3 sequencing of about 140 peripheral blood samples, made up of around 41 ophthalmopathy patients, roughly 75 hyperthyroidism patients and roughly 17 progressor patients. General findings and caveats noted by the study authors: Sample size was not statistically predetermined, and blinding of investigators to group allocation was not performed. In validation, progression to ophthalmopathy was predicted by the model with approximately 67% sensitivity and nearly 75% specificity, a median of about 6.4 months before onset. Ophthalmopathy was separated from stable hyperthyroidism by a 13 V-J signature model, with 85% to 90% sensitivity and about 81% specificity obtained in cross-validation and 80%/75% obtained in testing. Blood samples also contained most of the expanded thyroid clonotypes (frequency above 0.001), which suggests that blood repertoires may reflect thyroid immune responses.

TCR beta CDR3 regions were amplified from RNA transcripts. The first round of RT-PCR for the TCR CDR3 was performed with the HTBI primer set and the Qiagen OneStep RT-PCR kit. Libraries were constructed in a second round of multiplex PCR, after which size selection and purification were carried out. Paired-end sequencing of the libraries was performed with 100 bp reads on an Illumina HiSeq2000. In the original analysis: SOAPnuke was used to process the raw data, throwing out any read that contained adapters or uncalled bases, had a mean Phred below 15, or lacked an exact constant-primer or identifier match. COPE v1.2.5 was used to merge the high-quality paired reads, and each unique nucleotide sequence was defined as a clonotype. Clonotypes were aligned to IMGT TRBV, TRBD and TRBJ reference segments using MiTCR v1.1. The analysis was restricted to V-J combinations with a frequency above 0.0001, which together covered roughly 99% of the repertoires. A TCS score was defined as the ratio between F50 (clonal expansion) and ExV (chaos), using BLOSUM62-based TCRdist between CDR3 peptides within each V-J. Welch's t-statistics and random forest reduced 500 to 650 V-J features to under 15, which were used in a naive Bayes classifier (R e1071). The raw public data were reprocessed by TCRdb itself: fastp quality trimming at Q25, MiXCR clonotype calling, in-frame beta chains only. Rows are unified per CDR3 protein, each entry keeping the most common DNA and genes. In this record, the V and J calls reflect TCRdb's handling and not the investigators' own analysis. Here the sample has fewer than 900,000 distinct CDR3 sequences; roughly 15% occur a single time. In total, the top ten clones hold approximately 8.4% of the sample.

There are a few counts of this clonotype. Its antigen remains unidentified. The record has no base qualities; no much larger clone is one base away. Stable Graves' hyperthyroidism was defined as no progression to ophthalmopathy during 18 months of follow-up. Hyperthyroidism patients were newly diagnosed, had a disease duration of under 2 months, and were aged 18 to 65 years. Exclusion was applied to patients with uncontrolled infections, other autoimmune diseases, pregnancy or lactation. Clinical symptoms, serum thyroxine and TRAb, thyroid ultrasound, and orbital computed tomography formed the basis for the diagnoses. PBMCs were separated from roughly 10 ml of fresh peripheral blood using Ficoll-Paque density gradient centrifugation. Trizol reagent was used to extract total RNA, and RNA quality was then checked on an Agilent 2100 Bioanalyzer. The sample taken for sequencing was blood. The receptor comes from a man younger than 35 with Graves' hyperthyroidism.

The bases read TGCAGCGCCGTGATTGGGGGGGCTAATGAAAAACTGTTTTTT. It is translated as CSAVIGGANEKLFF. This receptor chain uses TRBV29-1 and TRBJ1-4; TRBD1 is a possible D gene, resting on 5 matching bases. CDR1 and CDR2, per the germline V gene, are SQVTM and ANQGSEA. The V and J ends are trimmed by 7 bases and 3 bases, leaving 15 bases between them. Measured from the cysteine to the phenylalanine, the CDR3 is 14 residues long. Of the read, only the CDR3 DNA is kept; its 42 bases are in frame from base 1.